The 26 T cell receptor beta chains listed next were all sequenced from one sample in a study of shared clonotypes between healthy human individuals (dated by TCRdb to 2018 to 2020). The method behind the library was the immunoSEQ multiplex PCR assay. TCRdb provides this immuneACCESS table in a form limited to in-frame rearrangements. Some clones are lacking; in checked studies, under half of them reflect an unresolved V gene, and why the rest are absent is not known. The sample table shows about 340,000 clones, and about 70% are seen once. Of the sample, roughly 10% is held by the ten largest clones. Sequenced input: memory CD4+ T cells sorted from blood. The label giving this sample's cell subset or site can be read as: CD45RA-negative fraction. These TCRs come from a man under 40 in good health.

About this clone: This specimen includes other DNA sequences encoding the same CDR3. CDR3 in amino acids: CASSYQTSGDYNEQFF. The CDR3 DNA follows: TGTGCCAGCAGTTACCAGACTAGCGGGGACTACAATGAGCAGTTCTTC. This rearrangement joins TRBV6-5 to TRBJ2-1; 11 bases are shared with TRBD2. Germline CDR1 is MNHEY and CDR2 is SVGAGI. J lost 3 bases, V lost 2 bases, and 3 bases had no gene match. This CDR3 is built from 16 residues.

The V gene is TRBV2, the J gene TRBJ2-7; the D gene could be TRBD1 or TRBD2 (5 bases each). CDR3 length: 13 amino acids. Deletions cut 11 bases from V and 0 bases from J, with 14 bases between. Germline V gene sequence: CDR1 SNHLY, CDR2 FYNNEI. The CDR3 DNA sequence: TGTGCCGTCTTCGTGGGACGCTCCTACGAGCAGTACTTC. Protein product: CAVFVGRSYEQYF.

This chain uses TRBV30 with TRBJ2-2; no clear D gene. V lost 5 bases and J lost 2, with 6 bases in between. The germline CDR1 and CDR2 sequences are GTSNPN and SVGIG (reference sequence). The CDR3 sequence is 12 residues long. The CDR3 protein is CAWEQNTGELFF. CDR3 bases: TGTGCCTGGGAACAAAACACCGGGGAGCTGTTTTTT. Variable domain in full (rest from reference TRBV30 and TRBJ2-2): SQTIHQWPATLVQPVGSPLSLECTVEGTSNPNLYWYRQAAGRGLQLLFYSVGIGQISSEVPQNLSASRPQDRQFILSSKKLLLSDSGFYLCAWEQNTGELFFGEGSRLTVL.

This rearrangement joins TRBV15 to TRBJ1-4; a weak D match, TRBD1 (5 bases). V lost 6 bases and J lost 0, with 20 bases in between. This CDR3 has 18 residues. Germline CDR1 and CDR2: LNHNV and YYDKDF (reference sequence). The CDR3 bases are TGTGCCACCAGACGAGGACAAGGAGTGTTGGCAACTAATGAAAAACTGTTTTTT. It encodes CATRRGQGVLATNEKLFF.

The genes are TRBV5-1 and TRBJ2-1; D might be TRBD1 or TRBD2, each matching 5 bases. The CDR3 runs to 17 residues. V was pared by 0 bases and J by 5 bases, with 18 bases between. CDR1 and CDR2 (germline): SGHRS, YFSETQ. The CDR3 is CASSLGASPGPNNEQFF. The CDR3 region has the DNA TGCGCCAGCAGCTTGGGGGCCTCACCGGGACCCAACAATGAGCAGTTCTTC.

Ten or more counts support this clone. The V and J genes are TRBV9 and TRBJ2-1; 11 bases are shared with TRBD2. The J segment lost 4 bases and the V segment lost 0 bases, leaving 6 bases of the junction unmatched. Germline CDR1 reads SGDLS; CDR2 reads YYNGEE. The CDR3 is made up of 17 amino acids. The CDR3 region has the DNA TGTGCCAGCAGCGTAGAGATAGGGACTAGCGGTTACAATGAGCAGTTCTTC. Translated, it gives CASSVEIGTSGYNEQFF.

The rearrangement links TRBV28 to TRBJ2-6, with D possibly matching TRBD2 (5 bases). V gave up 9 bases and J gave up 4 bases, with 13 bases separating them. The CDR3 is 14 amino acids. From germline, CDR1 is MDHEN and CDR2 SYDVKM. This chain's CDR3 is CASSSGFGANVLTF. The CDR3 bases are TGTGCCAGTTCCTCGGGGTTCGGGGCCAACGTCCTGACTTTC. The whole variable domain, remainder taken from reference TRBV28 and TRBJ2-6, is DVKVTQSSRYLVKRTGEKVFLECVQDMDHENMFWYRQDPGLGLRLIYFSYDVKMKEKGDIPEGYSVSREKKERFSLILESASTNQTSMYLCASSSGFGANVLTFGAGSRLTVL.

The chain combines TRBV28 with TRBJ2-4, with D hard to call. The CDR3 contains 15 residues. V lost 5 bases to trimming and J lost 4 bases, with 15 bases between them. The V gene's germline CDR1 is MDHEN and CDR2 SYDVKM. In DNA form, the CDR3 reads TGTGCCAGCAGTCTCCCGGGCTGGGAAAAAAACATTCAGTACTTC. Amino acid sequence: CASSLPGWEKNIQYF.

This chain joins TRBV7-8 and TRBJ2-7, with D maybe TRBD2 (5 bases). This CDR3 region has 13 residues. The V and J ends lost 6 bases and 3 bases respectively, with 12 bases between them. Per the germline V gene, CDR1 is SGHVS and CDR2 is FQNEAQ. The CDR3 DNA sequence: TGTGCCAGCAGGAAAGCGGCCAGCTACGAGCAGTACTTC. Its translation: CASRKAASYEQYF.

V gene TRBV4-1 combines with J gene TRBJ2-3; D is perhaps TRBD1 (6 bases). V was clipped by 4 bases and J by 7 bases, with 12 bases between them. There are 13 residues in the CDR3. From germline, CDR1 is MGHRA and CDR2 YSYEKL. The CDR3 loop is CASSRTDSYTQYF. The CDR3 DNA reads TGCGCCAGCAGCCGAACGGACAGCTATACGCAGTATTTT.

Here the CDR3 DNA reads TGTGCCTGGAGCAATTCCGGGGCGTATAGCAATCAGCCCCAGCATTTT. Translating it yields CAWSNSGAYSNQPQHF. V usage is TRBV30 and J usage is TRBJ1-5; D is possibly TRBD1 (5 bases). The germline V and J ends were trimmed by 3 bases and 0 bases, with 15 bases remaining between them. CDR1 is GTSNPN, CDR2 SVGIG, per germline (reference sequence). The CDR3 totals 16 residues. Complete variable domain (other parts from reference TRBV30 and TRBJ1-5): SQTIHQWPATLVQPVGSPLSLECTVEGTSNPNLYWYRQAAGRGLQLLFYSVGIGQISSEVPQNLSASRPQDRQFILSSKKLLLSDSGFYLCAWSNSGAYSNQPQHFGDGTRLSIL.

This chain joins TRBV30 and TRBJ2-1, with 10 nucleotides matching TRBD2. V lost 1 base to trimming and J lost 4 bases; unmatched junction nucleotides: 7. Germline CDR1 reads GTSNPN; CDR2 reads SVGIG (reference sequence). This CDR3 comprises 16 residues. The CDR3 loop reads CAWSATLAGWYNEQFF. The DNA for the CDR3 is TGTGCCTGGAGTGCGACACTAGCGGGATGGTACAATGAGCAGTTCTTC.

V usage is TRBV30 and J usage is TRBJ2-7; no clear D. Germline loops: CDR1 GTSNPN, CDR2 SVGIG (reference sequence). The CDR3 is 12 residues long. Trimming took 2 bases from V and 4 from J, leaving 9 bases between them. CDR3 residues: CAWSPASYEQYF. In DNA form, the CDR3 reads TGTGCCTGGAGTCCGGCGAGTTACGAGCAGTACTTC.

The gene calls are TRBV7-9 and TRBJ1-4; D is ambiguous. The germline V gene encodes CDR1 SEHNR and CDR2 FQNEAQ (reference sequence). This CDR3 is 16 amino acids long. V was clipped by 3 bases and J by 5 bases, with 16 bases between them. CDR3 sequence: CASSLDLGGYNEKLFF. CDR3 nucleotide sequence: TGTGCCAGCAGCTTGGACTTGGGCGGTTACAATGAAAAACTGTTTTTT.

The chain joins TRBV10-2 to TRBJ2-4; D uncertain. Germline values: CDR1 WSHSY, CDR2 SAAADI. CDR3 length: 14 amino acids. V was cut by 8 bases and J by 2 bases, with 13 bases left in between. The CDR3 protein is CASWSPAPKNIQYF. CDR3 bases: TGCGCCAGCTGGAGTCCCGCTCCCAAAAACATTCAGTACTTC.

This chain joins TRBV5-1 and TRBJ2-1, with 13 nucleotides matching TRBD2. This CDR3 spans 16 amino acids. Germline V gene sequence: CDR1 SGHRS, CDR2 YFSETQ. With 4 bases clipped from V and 4 bases from J, the junction kept 5 bases outside the gene matches. The CDR3 sequence: CASSRELAGGYNEQFF. The DNA for the CDR3 is TGCGCCAGCAGCCGAGAACTAGCGGGAGGGTACAATGAGCAGTTCTTC.

The chain joins TRBV9 to TRBJ2-5; D is possibly TRBD1 (5 bases). The CDR3 has 17 amino acids. Trimming took 2 bases from V and 1 from J, leaving 18 bases between them. Germline CDR1 reads SGDLS; CDR2 reads YYNGEE. CDR3 in amino acids: CASSVGQGGLFQETQYF. The CDR3 nucleotides read TGTGCCAGCAGCGTGGGTCAGGGCGGATTATTCCAAGAGACCCAGTACTTC.

The chain has TRBV14 and TRBJ1-6, with D unresolved. This CDR3 contains 13 residues. V gave up 3 bases and J gave up 6 bases, with 6 bases separating them. Germline V gives CDR1 SGHDN, CDR2 FVKESK. CDR3 protein: CASSQGFNSPLHF. The CDR3 DNA follows: TGTGCCAGCAGCCAGGGGTTTAATTCACCCCTCCACTTT.

The rearrangement links TRBV29-1 to TRBJ2-7; 8 bases agree with TRBD1. J gave up 7 bases and V 4 bases, and 9 bases lay outside the gene matches. Germline CDR1 is SQVTM and CDR2 is ANQGSEA. This CDR3 has 13 residues. The CDR3 sequence is CSVVPGQVGEQYF. The CDR3 DNA follows: TGCAGCGTTGTCCCGGGACAGGTTGGTGAGCAGTACTTC.

J is TRBJ1-5 and V is TRBV7-9, with D maybe TRBD1 (6 bases). This CDR3 contains 12 residues. Germline V gene lookup returns CDR1 SEHNR and CDR2 FQNEAQ (reference sequence). V lost 6 bases, J lost 7 bases, and 10 bases lay in between. Written as DNA, the CDR3 is TGTGCCAGCAGTCGGGACATACAGCCCCAGCATTTT. Translated: CASSRDIQPQHF.

This clone was seen once. The rearrangement uses TRBV10-1 and TRBJ2-1; the match to TRBD2 covers 10 bases. CDR1 and CDR2 from the germline V gene are WNHNN and SYGVQD (reference sequence). This CDR3 spans 12 amino acids. V lost 5 bases and J lost 10; bases outside the gene matches: 2. Written as DNA, the CDR3 is TGCGCCAGCAGTTATAGCGGGGGGGAGCAGTTCTTC. Protein: CASSYSGGEQFF.

This clone has more than one count but fewer than ten. The V gene is TRBV25-1, the J gene TRBJ1-1; TRBD1 is a possible D gene (5 bases). Germline CDR1 and CDR2: MGHDK and SYGVNS. Trimming stripped 2 bases from V and 4 bases from J, with 11 bases between. CDR3 length: 14 amino acids. The CDR3 sequence: CASSETGDVTEAFF. For the CDR3, the DNA is TGTGCCAGCAGTGAAACTGGGGACGTCACTGAAGCTTTCTTT.

V and J are TRBV5-1 and TRBJ2-2; weak D call: TRBD2 (5 bases). The CDR3 runs to 16 residues. Trimming left V 0 bases short and J 4 bases short, with 13 bases between. Germline V CDR1 and CDR2: SGHRS, YFSETQ. CDR3 nucleotides: TGCGCCAGCAGCTTGGGGTCTAGTGGAGGCACCGGGGAGCTGTTTTTT. Encoded protein: CASSLGSSGGTGELFF.

The V gene is TRBV7-9, the J gene TRBJ2-5, with D tentatively TRBD2 (7 bases). Between the trimmed V and J ends, which lost 10 bases and 5 bases, there was a span of 26 bases. CDR3 size: 16 residues. Looked up from germline, CDR1 is SEHNR and CDR2 is FQNEAQ (reference sequence). CDR3 DNA: TGTGCCATTCTGAGGGGGGGAGCCGGAAAGAAGGAGACCCAGTACTTC. Translated: CAILRGGAGKKETQYF.

The rearrangement uses TRBV19 and TRBJ2-6; 14 nucleotides agree with TRBD2. The CDR3 runs 19 residues. CDR1 is LNHDA, CDR2 SQIVND, per germline (reference sequence). The junction had 9 bases not matched to a gene; V was cut back by 7 bases and J by 1 base. The CDR3 DNA follows: TGTGCCAGTACCCACATGACTAGCGGGAGGGCTTCTGGGGCCAACGTCCTGACTTTC. This gives the protein CASTHMTSGRASGANVLTF.

This clone was found many times. The V call is TRBV5-1, the J call TRBJ2-2, with 8 bases identical to TRBD2. Germline V CDR1 and CDR2: SGHRS, YFSETQ. CDR3 length: 16 amino acids. The V segment lost 0 bases and the J segment 6 bases; nucleotides outside the gene matches: 7. Here the CDR3 reads CASSLGASGFSGELFF. The CDR3 DNA is TGCGCCAGCAGCTTGGGGGCTAGCGGGTTCTCCGGGGAGCTGTTTTTT.